This TCR beta chain was sequenced for a study of T cell clones after liver transplantation. Whole-study context: TCRbeta sequencing after a pre-transplant mixed lymphocyte reaction identified graft-donor-reactive clones, later tracked in post-transplant blood. Patients counted as tolerant after at least one year off all immunosuppression, enzymes not exceeding twice normal. Overall study results and limits: Conclusions were preliminary, with small, heterogeneous patient groups.

CDR3 length equals 14 residues. After removal of 4 bases from V and 7 bases from J, the junction contained 7 bases not matched to a gene. CDR1 is MGHRA, CDR2 YSYEKL, per germline. The sample holds a few counts of this clone. Its target is unknown. The data were produced by immunoSEQ multiplex PCR, yet TCRdb's version contains in-frame clones alone and is incomplete. Counted here are 51,000 or so clones, around 85% occurring once; the ten biggest clones make up roughly 14%. The V call is TRBV4-1, the J call TRBJ1-5; 7 bases map to TRBD1. The clonotype comes from a human patient who received a liver transplant. These T cells may partly come from the graft donor. Sequenced here: CD8+ T cells from blood, sampled 12 months after liver transplant. Here the CDR3 reads CASSPQGDRQPQHF. The CDR3 coding sequence is TGCGCCAGCAGCCCTCAGGGGGATAGACAGCCCCAGCATTTT.